These T cell receptor beta chains were read from a single sample in a study of shared clonotypes between healthy human individuals. Sequenced by immunoSEQ multiplex PCR; TCRdb stores in-frame clones only, minus some. The sample yields 550,000 to 800,000 clones, less than 85% seen once. What was sequenced was memory CD4+ T cells sorted from blood. These receptors were taken from a woman between 25 and 40 years old in good health. The CDR3 runs from the conserved cysteine through the conserved F or W. Each record gives: clone size, D gene, V gene, J gene, CDR3 protein, CDR3 DNA. D genes are given only for firm matches. Not all rows give a size; the values are once, few, many and, for expanded clones, a class.

size: NA; D: NA; V: TRBV4-2; J: TRBJ2-5; CDR3: CASSQGAVQETQYF; DNA: TGTGCCAGCAGCCAGGGAGCGGTCCAAGAGACCCAGTACTTC
size: NA; D: NA; V: TRBV6-6; J: TRBJ1-1; CDR3: CASVLVGRAFF; DNA: TGTGCCAGCGTCCTGGTAGGTCGGGCTTTCTTT
size: NA; D: TRBD1; V: TRBV5-1; J: TRBJ1-1; CDR3: CASSSELPGTGNTEAFF; DNA: TGCGCCAGCAGCTCGGAACTTCCCGGGACAGGGAACACTGAAGCTTTCTTT
size: NA; D: NA; V: TRBV7-9; J: TRBJ1-5; CDR3: CASSPLTGQPQHF; DNA: TGTGCCAGCAGCCCTCTAACCGGTCAGCCCCAGCATTTT
size: NA; D: NA; V: TRBV19; J: TRBJ1-5; CDR3: CASRGMGNQPQHF; DNA: TGTGCCAGTAGGGGCATGGGGAATCAGCCCCAGCATTTT
size: few; D: TRBD2; V: TRBV7-6; J: TRBJ2-1; CDR3: CASSLREGYNEQFF; DNA: TGTGCCAGCAGCTTACGGGAGGGATACAATGAGCAGTTCTTC
size: NA; D: TRBD2; V: TRBV27; J: TRBJ2-5; CDR3: CASSGGSSGGRRYF; DNA: TGTGCCAGCAGTGGGGGATCAAGCGGCGGGAGGCGATACTTC
size: few; D: NA; V: TRBV30; J: TRBJ1-3; CDR3: CAWMSGSSGNTIYF; DNA: TGTGCCTGGATGAGCGGGAGCTCTGGAAACACCATATATTTT
size: NA; D: NA; V: TRBV7-7; J: TRBJ2-5; CDR3: CASSQTRMEETQYF; DNA: TGTGCCAGCAGCCAGACTAGGATGGAGGAGACCCAGTACTTC
size: NA; D: NA; V: TRBV19; J: TRBJ2-3; CDR3: CASQWLDTQYF; DNA: TGTGCCAGCCAATGGTTAGATACGCAGTATTTT
size: NA; D: TRBD1; V: TRBV7-9; J: TRBJ1-4; CDR3: CASTKDRVNEKLFF; DNA: TGTGCCAGCACCAAGGACAGGGTGAATGAAAAACTGTTTTTT
size: few; D: NA; V: TRBV6-1; J: TRBJ1-1; CDR3: CASILDGMNTEAFF; DNA: TGTGCCAGCATCCTGGACGGGATGAACACTGAAGCTTTCTTT
size: NA; D: TRBD2; V: TRBV5-1; J: TRBJ2-1; CDR3: CASRDYPEREQFF; DNA: TGCGCCAGCCGGGACTACCCCGAGAGGGAGCAGTTCTTC
size: NA; D: NA; V: TRBV5-1; J: TRBJ1-4; CDR3: CASSLSATNEKLFF; DNA: TGCGCCAGCAGCTTAAGTGCAACTAATGAAAAACTGTTTTTT
size: NA; D: NA; V: TRBV6-1; J: TRBJ1-3; CDR3: CASSALQDSGNTIYF; DNA: TGTGCCAGCAGTGCCCTACAGGACTCTGGAAACACCATATATTTT
size: NA; D: NA; V: TRBV7-9; J: TRBJ2-5; CDR3: CADSAWGGGQETQYF; DNA: TGTGCCGACAGCGCTTGGGGAGGGGGTCAAGAGACCCAGTACTTC
size: NA; D: NA; V: TRBV6-1; J: TRBJ1-3; CDR3: CASSAPDGLGSGNTIYF; DNA: TGTGCCAGCAGTGCCCCCGACGGGTTGGGCTCTGGAAACACCATATATTTT
size: NA; D: NA; V: TRBV9; J: TRBJ1-3; CDR3: CASSVAADSAGNTIYF; DNA: TGTGCCAGCAGCGTAGCCGCCGACAGCGCTGGAAACACCATATATTTT
size: NA; D: NA; V: TRBV28; J: TRBJ1-2; CDR3: CASSFAGRGRGRYGYTF; DNA: TGTGCCAGCAGTTTTGCCGGCCGGGGGCGGGGAAGGTATGGCTACACCTTC
size: NA; D: NA; V: TRBV28; J: TRBJ1-2; CDR3: CASSLHYGYTF; DNA: TGTGCCAGCAGTTTGCATTATGGCTACACCTTC
size: NA; D: NA; V: TRBV30; J: TRBJ2-6; CDR3: CAWSVLVTGANVLTF; DNA: TGTGCCTGGAGTGTACTGGTAACCGGGGCCAACGTCCTGACTTTC
size: NA; D: TRBD1; V: TRBV5-4; J: TRBJ2-7; CDR3: CASSLRQGAYEQYF; DNA: TGTGCCAGCAGCTTGAGGCAGGGGGCCTACGAGCAGTACTTC
size: NA; D: TRBD1; V: TRBV28; J: TRBJ2-2; CDR3: CASRRTGENGELFF; DNA: TGTGCCAGCAGGCGGACAGGGGAAAACGGGGAGCTGTTTTTT
size: NA; D: NA; V: TRBV5-1; J: TRBJ2-2; CDR3: CASSLSGFTGELFF; DNA: TGCGCCAGCAGCTTGTCGGGTTTCACCGGGGAGCTGTTTTTT
size: NA; D: TRBD1; V: TRBV11-3; J: TRBJ2-2; CDR3: CASSPAGTGFVGRNTGELFF; DNA: TGTGCCAGCAGCCCCGCCGGGACAGGGTTTGTGGGCCGAAACACCGGGGAGCTGTTTTTT
size: NA; D: NA; V: TRBV4-2; J: TRBJ1-2; CDR3: CASSQSLGNPNYGYTF; DNA: TGTGCCAGCAGCCAATCATTAGGAAATCCTAACTATGGCTACACCTTC
size: NA; D: TRBD1; V: TRBV13; J: TRBJ2-7; CDR3: CASSLGTGGYEQYF; DNA: TGTGCCAGCAGCTTAGGCACAGGGGGGTACGAGCAGTACTTC
size: many; D: NA; V: TRBV10-3; J: TRBJ1-2; CDR3: CAISESGDYGYTF; DNA: TGTGCCATCAGTGAGTCCGGGGACTATGGCTACACCTTC
size: NA; D: TRBD2; V: TRBV9; J: TRBJ2-3; CDR3: CASSVGLAGDTQYF; DNA: TGTGCCAGCAGCGTGGGACTAGCGGGAGATACGCAGTATTTT
size: once; D: NA; V: TRBV29-1; J: TRBJ2-1; CDR3: CSVEQNSDEQFF; DNA: TGCAGCGTTGAACAAAACTCGGATGAGCAGTTCTTC
size: NA; D: NA; V: TRBV5-4; J: TRBJ1-5; CDR3: CASSHGGGNQPQHF; DNA: TGTGCCAGCAGCCATGGGGGGGGCAATCAGCCCCAGCATTTT
size: NA; D: NA; V: TRBV6-5; J: TRBJ2-2; CDR3: CASSYLGGQGPGELFF; DNA: TGTGCCAGCAGTTACTTGGGGGGGCAAGGACCCGGGGAGCTGTTTTTT
size: few; D: TRBD2; V: TRBV6-5; J: TRBJ2-7; CDR3: CASSPGLARYEQYF; DNA: TGTGCCAGCAGTCCGGGACTAGCGCGGTACGAGCAGTACTTC
size: NA; D: NA; V: TRBV2; J: TRBJ2-5; CDR3: CASNRHQQETQYF; DNA: TGTGCCAGCAACCGACATCAGCAAGAGACCCAGTACTTC
size: NA; D: NA; V: TRBV10-2; J: TRBJ1-1; CDR3: CAIQVQENTEAFF; DNA: TGCGCCATACAGGTCCAGGAGAACACTGAAGCTTTCTTT
size: NA; D: TRBD2; V: TRBV28; J: TRBJ2-7; CDR3: CASSFGSGSYEQYF; DNA: TGTGCCAGCAGTTTTGGTAGCGGGAGTTACGAGCAGTACTTC
size: few; D: NA; V: TRBV7-2; J: TRBJ2-2; CDR3: CASSLASVNTGELFF; DNA: TGTGCCAGCAGCTTAGCTTCTGTGAACACCGGGGAGCTGTTTTTT
size: NA; D: NA; V: TRBV15; J: TRBJ2-1; CDR3: CATSRDLSYLGHEQFF; DNA: TGTGCCACCAGCAGAGATCTAAGCTACCTGGGCCATGAGCAGTTCTTC
size: NA; D: NA; V: TRBV10-1; J: TRBJ1-5; CDR3: CASSESRTGSNQPQHF; DNA: TGCGCCAGCAGTGAGTCACGGACGGGGAGCAATCAGCCCCAGCATTTT
size: once; D: TRBD1; V: TRBV29-1; J: TRBJ1-2; CDR3: CSVPTGGRYGYTF; DNA: TGCAGCGTTCCGACAGGGGGGCGGTATGGCTACACCTTC
size: many; D: TRBD2; V: TRBV28; J: TRBJ2-7; CDR3: CASSLGAGGRHEQYF; DNA: TGTGCCAGCAGCCTCGGGGCGGGAGGGCGCCACGAGCAGTACTTC
size: NA; D: NA; V: TRBV5-6; J: TRBJ1-3; CDR3: CASGGLGNTIYF; DNA: TGTGCCAGCGGAGGCCTAGGAAACACCATATATTTT
size: NA; D: NA; V: TRBV20-1; J: TRBJ2-2; CDR3: CNTQGSGELFF; DNA: TGCAATACCCAGGGCTCCGGGGAGCTGTTTTTT
size: NA; D: TRBD2; V: TRBV28; J: TRBJ2-2; CDR3: CASSLGGGAAGELFF; DNA: TGTGCCAGCAGTCTGGGGGGAGGGGCGGCCGGGGAGCTGTTTTTT
size: NA; D: NA; V: TRBV5-1; J: TRBJ2-1; CDR3: CASRGGYSGYEQFF; DNA: TGCGCCAGTAGGGGCGGATACTCGGGTTATGAGCAGTTCTTC
size: NA; D: NA; V: TRBV11-2; J: TRBJ1-5; CDR3: CASSLGDPNQPQHF; DNA: TGTGCCAGCAGCTTAGGGGATCCCAATCAGCCCCAGCATTTT
size: NA; D: NA; V: TRBV7-9; J: TRBJ1-1; CDR3: CASSPSPGPPDTEAFF; DNA: TGTGCCAGCAGCCCCTCTCCGGGGCCCCCAGACACTGAAGCTTTCTTT
size: NA; D: NA; V: TRBV12-5; J: TRBJ1-2; CDR3: CASGLRKIGCGYTF; DNA: TGTGCTAGTGGTCTACGTAAAATCGGCTGTGGCTACACCTTC
size: NA; D: NA; V: TRBV19; J: TRBJ2-3; CDR3: CASSIGGAETSTDTQYF; DNA: TGTGCCAGTAGTATTGGGGGTGCGGAAACTAGCACAGATACGCAGTATTTT
size: NA; D: NA; V: TRBV28; J: TRBJ2-2; CDR3: CASSFYQNTGELFF; DNA: TGTGCCAGCAGTTTTTACCAGAACACCGGGGAGCTGTTTTTT
size: NA; D: NA; V: TRBV5-1; J: TRBJ1-4; CDR3: CASREQEKLFF; DNA: TGCGCCAGCAGAGAACAAGAAAAACTGTTTTTT
size: NA; D: NA; V: TRBV6-5; J: TRBJ2-5; CDR3: CASRPRDWGEETQYF; DNA: TGTGCCAGCAGGCCCCGGGACTGGGGGGAAGAGACCCAGTACTTC
size: NA; D: TRBD1; V: TRBV27; J: TRBJ1-3; CDR3: CASSSRLGQGSGNTIYF; DNA: TGTGCCAGCAGTTCCCGGCTCGGACAGGGCTCTGGAAACACCATATATTTT
size: few; D: NA; V: TRBV28; J: TRBJ1-5; CDR3: CASSLLRGPKNQPQHF; DNA: TGTGCCAGCAGTTTATTACGGGGCCCGAAAAATCAGCCCCAGCATTTT
size: NA; D: NA; V: TRBV28; J: TRBJ1-5; CDR3: CASSLSVRFQPQHF; DNA: TGTGCCAGCAGTTTAAGCGTTCGATTTCAGCCCCAGCATTTT
size: NA; D: NA; V: TRBV11-2; J: TRBJ1-2; CDR3: CASSFQGRGYTF; DNA: TGTGCCAGCAGCTTTCAGGGTCGAGGCTACACCTTC
size: NA; D: NA; V: TRBV11-2; J: TRBJ2-7; CDR3: CASSLGSIYEQYF; DNA: TGTGCCAGCAGCTTAGGCTCGATCTACGAGCAGTACTTC
size: NA; D: TRBD1; V: TRBV19; J: TRBJ2-7; CDR3: CASQDRGGSSYEQYF; DNA: TGTGCCAGCCAGGACAGGGGCGGAAGCTCCTACGAGCAGTACTTC
size: NA; D: NA; V: TRBV6-6; J: TRBJ1-1; CDR3: CASSYPELDAFF; DNA: TGTGCCAGCAGTTACCCGGAGTTGGACGCTTTCTTT
size: NA; D: NA; V: TRBV11-3; J: TRBJ2-3; CDR3: CASSLRGTGDLQYF; DNA: TGTGCCAGCAGCCTCAGGGGGACTGGGGATTTGCAGTATTTT